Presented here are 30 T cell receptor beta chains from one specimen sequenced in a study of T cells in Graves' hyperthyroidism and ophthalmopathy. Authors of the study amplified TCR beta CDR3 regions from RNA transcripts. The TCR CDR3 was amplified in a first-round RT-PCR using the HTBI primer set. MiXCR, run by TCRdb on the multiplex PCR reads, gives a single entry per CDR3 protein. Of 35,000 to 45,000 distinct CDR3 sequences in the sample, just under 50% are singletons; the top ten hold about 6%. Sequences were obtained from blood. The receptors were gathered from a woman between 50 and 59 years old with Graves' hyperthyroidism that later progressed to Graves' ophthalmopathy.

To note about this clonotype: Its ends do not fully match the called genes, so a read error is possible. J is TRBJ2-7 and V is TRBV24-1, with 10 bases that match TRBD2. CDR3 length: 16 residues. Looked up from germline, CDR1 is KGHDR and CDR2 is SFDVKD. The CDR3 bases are TGTGCTACCAGTGCCTCTGGGGTAGCGGGAGGATACGAGCAGTACTTC. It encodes CATSASGVAGGYEQYF.

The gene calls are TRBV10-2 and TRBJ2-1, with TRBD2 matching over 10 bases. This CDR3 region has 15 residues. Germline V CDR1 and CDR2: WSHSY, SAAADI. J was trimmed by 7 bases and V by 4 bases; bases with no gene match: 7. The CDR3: CASSVSGGAGNEQFF. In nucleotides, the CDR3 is TGCGCCAGCAGTGTCAGCGGGGGGGCTGGGAATGAGCAGTTCTTC.

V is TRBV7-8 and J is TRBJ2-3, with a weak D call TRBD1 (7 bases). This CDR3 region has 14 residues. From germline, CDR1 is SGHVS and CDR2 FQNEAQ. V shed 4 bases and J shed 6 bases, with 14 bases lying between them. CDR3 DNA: TGTGCCAGCAGCTCTAGGGACAGCGGGGATACGCAGTATTTT. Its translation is CASSSRDSGDTQYF.

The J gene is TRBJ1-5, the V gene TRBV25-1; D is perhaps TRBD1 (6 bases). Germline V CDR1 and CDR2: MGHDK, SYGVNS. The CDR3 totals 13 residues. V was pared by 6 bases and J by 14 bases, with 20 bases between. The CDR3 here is CASSTQGGQLEHF. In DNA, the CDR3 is TGTGCCAGCAGCACCCAAGGGGGTCAGCTTGAGCATTTT.

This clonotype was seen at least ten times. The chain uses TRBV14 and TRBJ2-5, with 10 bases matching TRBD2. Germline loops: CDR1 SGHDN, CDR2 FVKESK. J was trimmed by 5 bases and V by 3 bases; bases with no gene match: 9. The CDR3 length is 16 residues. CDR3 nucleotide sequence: TGTGCCAGCAGCCAGTTGCCTAGCGGGAGCGGGGAGACCCAGTACTTC. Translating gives CASSQLPSGSGETQYF.

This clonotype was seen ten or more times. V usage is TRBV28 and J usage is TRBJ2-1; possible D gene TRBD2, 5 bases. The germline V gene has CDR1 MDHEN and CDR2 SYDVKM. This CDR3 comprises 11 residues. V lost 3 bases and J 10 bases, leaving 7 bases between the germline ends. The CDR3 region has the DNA TGTGCCAGCAGTTTTCGGGGAGAGCAGTTCTTC. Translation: CASSFRGEQFF.

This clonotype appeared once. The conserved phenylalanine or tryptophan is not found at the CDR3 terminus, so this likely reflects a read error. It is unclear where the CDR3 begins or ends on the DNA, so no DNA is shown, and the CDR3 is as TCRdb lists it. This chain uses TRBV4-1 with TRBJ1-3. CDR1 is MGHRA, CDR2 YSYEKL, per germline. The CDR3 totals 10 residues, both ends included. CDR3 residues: CASSQDSGST.

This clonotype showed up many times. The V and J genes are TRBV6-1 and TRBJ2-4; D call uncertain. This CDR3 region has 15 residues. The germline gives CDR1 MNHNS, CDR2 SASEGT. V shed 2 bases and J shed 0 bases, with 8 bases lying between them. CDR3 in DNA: TGTGCCAGCAGTGAACAGCCCCTAGCCAAAAACATTCAGTACTTC. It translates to CASSEQPLAKNIQYF.

CDR3 in amino acids: CASRLVSGPGTGELFF. The CDR3 nucleotides read TGTGCCAGCAGACTGGTATCGGGGCCAGGCACCGGGGAGCTGTTTTTT. The gene calls are TRBV7-9 and TRBJ2-2; D assignment may be TRBD1 or TRBD2 (5 bases each). The CDR3 consists of 16 residues. Germline V gene lookup returns CDR1 SEHNR and CDR2 FQNEAQ (reference sequence). V lost 6 bases, J lost 4 bases, and 18 bases lay in between.

CDR3 DNA: TGTGCTAGTGGTTTCAGGGATCAGCCCCAGCATTTT. Translating gives CASGFRDQPQHF. The rearrangement joins TRBV12-5 to TRBJ1-5; D possibly corresponds to TRBD1 (5 bases). The CDR3 covers 12 residues. The ends were cut back, 3 bases at V and 5 bases at J, with 5 bases in the middle. Germline V gene sequence: CDR1 LGHNT, CDR2 FRNRAP.

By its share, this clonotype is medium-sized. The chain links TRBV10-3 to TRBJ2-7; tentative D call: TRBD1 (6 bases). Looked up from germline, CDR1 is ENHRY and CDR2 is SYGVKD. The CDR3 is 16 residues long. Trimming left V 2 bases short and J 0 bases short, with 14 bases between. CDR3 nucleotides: TGTGCCATCAGTGAGAAAAGGGGGTTGGACTCCTACGAGCAGTACTTC. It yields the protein CAISEKRGLDSYEQYF.

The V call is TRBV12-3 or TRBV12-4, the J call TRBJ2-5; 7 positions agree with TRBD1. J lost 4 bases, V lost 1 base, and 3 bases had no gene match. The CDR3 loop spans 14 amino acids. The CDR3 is CASSLGTGIETQYF. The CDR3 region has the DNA TGTGCCAGCAGTTTAGGGACAGGAATAGAGACCCAGTACTTC.

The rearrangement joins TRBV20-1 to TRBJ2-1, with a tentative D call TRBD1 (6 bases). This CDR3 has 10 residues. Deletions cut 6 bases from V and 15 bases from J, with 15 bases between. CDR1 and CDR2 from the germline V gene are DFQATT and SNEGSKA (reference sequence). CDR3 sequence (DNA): TGCAGTGCCAAAAGACAGGAGTGGTTCTTC. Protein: CSAKRQEWFF.

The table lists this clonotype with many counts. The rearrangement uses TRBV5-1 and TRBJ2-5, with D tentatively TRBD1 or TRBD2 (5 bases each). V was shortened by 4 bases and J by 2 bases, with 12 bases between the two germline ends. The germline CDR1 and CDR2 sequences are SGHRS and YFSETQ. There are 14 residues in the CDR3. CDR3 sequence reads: CASSLGTIQETQYF. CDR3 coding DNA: TGCGCCAGCAGCCTCGGGACCATACAAGAGACCCAGTACTTC. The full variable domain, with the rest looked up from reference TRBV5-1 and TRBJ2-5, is KAGVTQTPRYLIKTRGQQVTLSCSPISGHRSVSWYQQTPGQGLQFLFEYFSETQRNKGNFPGRFSGRQFSNSRSEMNVSTLELGDSALYLCASSLGTIQETQYFGPGTRLLVL.

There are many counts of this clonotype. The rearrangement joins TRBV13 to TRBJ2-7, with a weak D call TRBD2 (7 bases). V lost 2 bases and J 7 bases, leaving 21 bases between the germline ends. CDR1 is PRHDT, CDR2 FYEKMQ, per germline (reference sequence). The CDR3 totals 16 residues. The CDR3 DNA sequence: TGTGCCAGCAGCTTATATCGGGGAGGGGGTCGAGCGGAGCAGTACTTC. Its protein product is CASSLYRGGGRAEQYF.

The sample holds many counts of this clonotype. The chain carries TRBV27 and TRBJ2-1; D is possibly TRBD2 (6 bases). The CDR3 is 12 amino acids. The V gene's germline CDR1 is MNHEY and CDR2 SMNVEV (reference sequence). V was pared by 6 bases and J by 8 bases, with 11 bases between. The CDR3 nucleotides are TGTGCCAGCAGCGGGAGCAGGTATGAGCAGTTCTTC. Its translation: CASSGSRYEQFF.

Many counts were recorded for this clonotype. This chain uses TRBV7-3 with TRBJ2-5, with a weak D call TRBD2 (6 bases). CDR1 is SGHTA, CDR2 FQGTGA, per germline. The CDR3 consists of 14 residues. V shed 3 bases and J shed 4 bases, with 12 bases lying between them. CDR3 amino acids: CASSFLGRGETQYF. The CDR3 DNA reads TGTGCCAGCAGCTTTCTAGGGCGGGGAGAGACCCAGTACTTC.

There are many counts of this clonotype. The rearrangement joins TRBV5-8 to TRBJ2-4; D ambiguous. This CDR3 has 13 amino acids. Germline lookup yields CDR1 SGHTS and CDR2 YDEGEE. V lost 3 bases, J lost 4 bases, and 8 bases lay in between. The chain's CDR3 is CASSSPRKNIQYF. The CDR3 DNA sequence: TGTGCCAGCAGCTCCCCTCGAAAAAACATTCAGTACTTC.

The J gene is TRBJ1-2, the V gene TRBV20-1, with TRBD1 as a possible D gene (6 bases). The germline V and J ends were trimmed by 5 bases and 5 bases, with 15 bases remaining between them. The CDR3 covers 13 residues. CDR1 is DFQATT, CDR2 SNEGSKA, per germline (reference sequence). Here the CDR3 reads CSACSQGTYGYTF. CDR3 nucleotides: TGCAGTGCTTGTTCTCAGGGGACGTATGGCTACACCTTC.

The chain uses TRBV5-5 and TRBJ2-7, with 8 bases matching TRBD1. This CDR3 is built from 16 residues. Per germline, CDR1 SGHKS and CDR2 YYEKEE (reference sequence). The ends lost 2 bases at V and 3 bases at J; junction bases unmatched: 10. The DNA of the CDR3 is TGTGCCAGCAGCTTCCGGCGACAGGGGTTAGGCTACGAGCAGTACTTC. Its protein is CASSFRRQGLGYEQYF. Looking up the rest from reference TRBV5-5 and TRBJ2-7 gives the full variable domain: DAGVTQSPTHLIKTRGQQVTLRCSPISGHKSVSWYQQVLGQGPQFIFQYYEKEERGRGNFPDRFSARQFPNYSSELNVNALLLGDSALYLCASSFRRQGLGYEQYFGPGTRLTVT.

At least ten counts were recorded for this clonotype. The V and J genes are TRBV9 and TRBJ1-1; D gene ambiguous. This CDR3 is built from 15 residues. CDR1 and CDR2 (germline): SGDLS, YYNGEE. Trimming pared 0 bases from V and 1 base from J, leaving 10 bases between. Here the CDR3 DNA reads TGTGCCAGCAGCGTAGGGGAGGAGACGAACACTGAAGCTTTCTTT. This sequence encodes CASSVGEETNTEAFF.

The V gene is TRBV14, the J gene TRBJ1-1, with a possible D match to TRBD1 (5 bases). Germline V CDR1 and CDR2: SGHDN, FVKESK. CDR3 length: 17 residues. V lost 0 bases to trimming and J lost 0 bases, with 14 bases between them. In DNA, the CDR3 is TGTGCCAGCAGCCAAGATGGTCCCGGGGCACTGAACACTGAAGCTTTCTTT. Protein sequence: CASSQDGPGALNTEAFF. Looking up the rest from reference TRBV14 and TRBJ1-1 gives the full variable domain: EAGVTQFPSHSVIEKGQTVTLRCDPISGHDNLYWYRRVMGKEIKFLLHFVKESKQDESGMPNNRFLAERTGGTYSTLKVQPAELEDSGVYFCASSQDGPGALNTEAFFGQGTRLTVV.

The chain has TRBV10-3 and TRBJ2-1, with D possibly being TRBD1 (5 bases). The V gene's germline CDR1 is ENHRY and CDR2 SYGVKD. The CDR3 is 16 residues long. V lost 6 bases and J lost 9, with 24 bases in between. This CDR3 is CAISPSATVVGVEQFF. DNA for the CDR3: TGTGCCATCAGCCCGAGTGCGACAGTAGTCGGAGTTGAGCAGTTCTTC.

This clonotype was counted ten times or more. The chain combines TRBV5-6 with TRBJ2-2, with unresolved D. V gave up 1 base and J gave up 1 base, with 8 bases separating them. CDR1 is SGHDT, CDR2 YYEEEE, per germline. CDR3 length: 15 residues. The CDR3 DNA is TGTGCCAGCAGCTTGTTTCAGGTGAACACCGGGGAGCTGTTTTTT. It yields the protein CASSLFQVNTGELFF.

The CDR3 DNA sequence: TGCAGTGTTGGCGGAACTATTGCCTACGAGCAGTACTTC. Its translation is CSVGGTIAYEQYF. J is TRBJ2-7 and V is TRBV20-1; D gene unclear. CDR1 DFQATT and CDR2 SNEGSKA come from the germline V gene (reference sequence). The length of the CDR3 is 13 residues. V was trimmed by 7 bases and J by 2 bases, leaving 15 bases between them.

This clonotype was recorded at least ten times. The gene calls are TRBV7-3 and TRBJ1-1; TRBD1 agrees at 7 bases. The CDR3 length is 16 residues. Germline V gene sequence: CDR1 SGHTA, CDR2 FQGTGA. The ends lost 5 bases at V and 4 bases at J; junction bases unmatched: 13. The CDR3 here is CASSPWGGRGLTEAFF. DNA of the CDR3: TGTGCCAGCAGCCCCTGGGGTGGAAGGGGGCTCACTGAAGCTTTCTTT.

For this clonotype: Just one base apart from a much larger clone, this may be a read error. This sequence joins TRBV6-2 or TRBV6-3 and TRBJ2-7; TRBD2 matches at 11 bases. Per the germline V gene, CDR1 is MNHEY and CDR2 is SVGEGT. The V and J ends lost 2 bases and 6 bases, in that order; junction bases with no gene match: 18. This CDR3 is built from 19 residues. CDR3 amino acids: CASSYRVGTSGYKTCEQYF. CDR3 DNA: TGTGCCAGCAGTTACAGGGTGGGGACTAGCGGATATAAAACATGCGAGCAGTACTTC.

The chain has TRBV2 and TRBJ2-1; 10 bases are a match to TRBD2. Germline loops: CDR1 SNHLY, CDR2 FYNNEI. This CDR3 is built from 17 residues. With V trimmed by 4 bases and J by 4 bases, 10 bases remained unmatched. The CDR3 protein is CASSGGRASGSYNEQFF. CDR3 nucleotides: TGTGCCAGCAGTGGGGGGCGCGCTAGCGGGAGTTACAATGAGCAGTTCTTC.

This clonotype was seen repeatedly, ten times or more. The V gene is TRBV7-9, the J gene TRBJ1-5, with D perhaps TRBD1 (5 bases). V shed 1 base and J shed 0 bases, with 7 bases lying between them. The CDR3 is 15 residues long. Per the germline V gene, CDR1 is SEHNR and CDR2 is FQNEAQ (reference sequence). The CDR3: CASSLDRGSNQPQHF. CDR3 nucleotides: TGTGCCAGCAGCTTAGATAGGGGTAGCAATCAGCCCCAGCATTTT.

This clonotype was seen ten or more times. The CDR3 here is CASSLDADRVDTIYF. CDR3 DNA sequence: TGTGCCAGCAGTCTCGACGCGGACAGGGTTGACACCATATATTTT. The chain employs TRBV6-2 or TRBV6-3 and TRBJ1-3; 8 bases line up with TRBD1. V lost 5 bases, J lost 8 bases, and 11 bases stayed unmatched. CDR3 size: 15 residues. Germline-derived CDR1 and CDR2 are MNHEY and SVGEGT.